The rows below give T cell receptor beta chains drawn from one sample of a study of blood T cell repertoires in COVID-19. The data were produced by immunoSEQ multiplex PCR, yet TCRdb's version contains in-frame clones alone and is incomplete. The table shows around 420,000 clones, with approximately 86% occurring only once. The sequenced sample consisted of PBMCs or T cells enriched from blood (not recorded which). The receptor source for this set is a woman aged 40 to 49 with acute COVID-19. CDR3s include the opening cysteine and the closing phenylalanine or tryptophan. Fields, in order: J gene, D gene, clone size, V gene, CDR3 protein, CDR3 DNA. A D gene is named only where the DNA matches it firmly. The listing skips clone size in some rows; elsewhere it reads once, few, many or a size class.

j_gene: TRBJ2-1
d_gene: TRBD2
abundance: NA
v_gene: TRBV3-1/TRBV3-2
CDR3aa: CASGTSGLDEQFF
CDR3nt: TGTGCCAGCGGGACTAGCGGGCTAGATGAGCAGTTCTTC

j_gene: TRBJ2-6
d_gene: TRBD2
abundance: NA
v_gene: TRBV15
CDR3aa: CATSPGLAGHGANVLTF
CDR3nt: TGTGCCACCAGTCCGGGACTAGCGGGTCATGGGGCCAACGTCCTGACTTTC

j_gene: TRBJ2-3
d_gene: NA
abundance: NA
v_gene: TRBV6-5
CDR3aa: CASSFKRGAADTQYF
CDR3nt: TGTGCCAGCAGTTTTAAAAGGGGCGCGGCAGATACGCAGTATTTT

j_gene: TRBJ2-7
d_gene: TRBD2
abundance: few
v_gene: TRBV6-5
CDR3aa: CASSYSSGGSSYEQYF
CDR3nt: TGTGCCAGCAGTTATTCTAGCGGGGGGAGCTCCTACGAGCAGTACTTC

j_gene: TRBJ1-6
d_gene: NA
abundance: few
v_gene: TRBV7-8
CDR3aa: CASSQAWRALHF
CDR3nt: TGTGCCAGCAGCCAGGCATGGAGGGCCCTCCACTTT

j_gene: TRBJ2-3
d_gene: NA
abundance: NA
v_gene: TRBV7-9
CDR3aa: CASSFLRQGSTDTQYF
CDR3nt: TGTGCCAGCAGCTTTCTTCGGCAGGGGAGCACAGATACGCAGTATTTT

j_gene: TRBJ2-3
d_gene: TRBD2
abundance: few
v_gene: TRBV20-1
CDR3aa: CSASSGATDTQYF
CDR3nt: TGCAGTGCTAGTAGCGGGGCCACAGATACGCAGTATTTT

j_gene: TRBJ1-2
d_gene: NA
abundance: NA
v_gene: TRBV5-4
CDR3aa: CASRPKVQGSYGYTF
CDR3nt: TGTGCCAGCAGGCCGAAAGTGCAGGGGAGCTATGGCTACACCTTC

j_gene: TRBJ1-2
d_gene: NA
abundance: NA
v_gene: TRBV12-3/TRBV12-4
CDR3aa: CASSSGSNYGYTF
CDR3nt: TGTGCCAGCAGTTCCGGTTCTAACTATGGCTACACCTTC

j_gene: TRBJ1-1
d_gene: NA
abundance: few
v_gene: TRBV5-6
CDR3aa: CASTQGYRATEAFF
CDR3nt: TGTGCCAGCACCCAGGGGTATCGTGCGACTGAAGCTTTCTTT

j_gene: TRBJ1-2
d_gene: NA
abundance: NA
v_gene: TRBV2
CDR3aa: CASSIQNYGYTF
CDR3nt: TGTGCCAGCAGTATCCAGAACTATGGCTACACCTTC

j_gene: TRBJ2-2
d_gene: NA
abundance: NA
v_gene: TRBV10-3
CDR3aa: CAISAVRGLNTGELFF
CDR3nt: TGTGCCATCAGTGCGGTGCGGGGCCTGAACACCGGGGAGCTGTTTTTT

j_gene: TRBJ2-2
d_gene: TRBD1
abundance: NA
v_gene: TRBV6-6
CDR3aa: CASYRDSAQGTGELFF
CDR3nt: TGTGCCAGTTACCGGGACAGTGCTCAGGGCACCGGGGAGCTGTTTTTT

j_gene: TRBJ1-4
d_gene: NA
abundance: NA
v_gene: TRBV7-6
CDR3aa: CASSLGGRNNEKLFF
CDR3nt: TGTGCCAGCAGCTTAGGTGGCAGGAATAATGAAAAACTGTTTTTT

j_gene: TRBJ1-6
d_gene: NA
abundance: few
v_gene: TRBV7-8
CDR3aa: CASKGTADRYNSPLHF
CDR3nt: TGTGCCAGCAAGGGAACAGCGGACCGCTATAATTCACCCCTCCACTTT

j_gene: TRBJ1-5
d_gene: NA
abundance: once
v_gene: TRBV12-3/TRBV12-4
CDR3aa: CASSGGGDQPQHF
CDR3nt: TGTGCCAGCAGCGGCGGAGGGGATCAGCCCCAGCATTTT

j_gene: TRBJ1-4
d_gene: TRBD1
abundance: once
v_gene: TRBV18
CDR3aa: CASSPWGQGEEKLFF
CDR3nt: TGTGCCAGCTCACCATGGGGACAGGGTGAGGAAAAACTGTTTTTT

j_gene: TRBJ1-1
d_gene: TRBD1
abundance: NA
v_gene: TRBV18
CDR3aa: CASSPGTANTEAFF
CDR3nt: TGTGCCAGCTCACCCGGGACAGCTAACACTGAAGCTTTCTTT

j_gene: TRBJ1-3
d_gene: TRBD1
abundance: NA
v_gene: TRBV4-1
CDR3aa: CASSHPTGFSGNTIYF
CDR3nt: TGCGCCAGCAGCCATCCGACAGGGTTCTCTGGAAACACCATATATTTT

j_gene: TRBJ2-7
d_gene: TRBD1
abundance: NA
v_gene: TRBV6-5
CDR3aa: CASRPDRGRYEQYF
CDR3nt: TGTGCCAGCAGGCCAGACAGGGGACGATACGAGCAGTACTTC

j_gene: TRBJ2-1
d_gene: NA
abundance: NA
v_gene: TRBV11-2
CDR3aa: CASSFDAGNEQFF
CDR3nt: TGTGCCAGCAGCTTTGACGCAGGGAATGAGCAGTTCTTC

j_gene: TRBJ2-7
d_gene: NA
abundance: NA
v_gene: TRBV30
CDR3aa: CAWSVSTYEQYF
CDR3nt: TGTGCCTGGAGTGTGTCCACCTACGAGCAGTACTTC

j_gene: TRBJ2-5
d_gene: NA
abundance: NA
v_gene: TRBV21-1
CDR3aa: CASSKEPGTLLGTQYF
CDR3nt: TGTGCCAGCAGCAAAGAGCCAGGAACCCTTTTAGGGACCCAGTACTTC

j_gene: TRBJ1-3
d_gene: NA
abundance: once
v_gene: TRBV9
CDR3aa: CASSVGTVSGNTIYF
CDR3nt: TGTGCCAGCAGCGTAGGAACGGTCTCTGGAAACACCATATATTTT

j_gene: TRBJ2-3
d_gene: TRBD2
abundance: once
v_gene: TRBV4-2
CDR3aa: CASSQMPTGTSGGASTDTQYF
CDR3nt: TGTGCCAGCAGCCAGATGCCAACCGGGACTAGCGGGGGGGCTAGCACAGATACGCAGTATTTT

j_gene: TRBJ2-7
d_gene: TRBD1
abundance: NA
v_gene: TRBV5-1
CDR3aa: CASSLVGTGVYEQYF
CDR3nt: TGCGCCAGCAGCTTGGTCGGGACAGGTGTCTACGAGCAGTACTTC

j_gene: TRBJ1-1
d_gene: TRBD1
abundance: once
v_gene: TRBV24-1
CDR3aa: CASRGPNTEAFF
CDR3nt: TGTGCCTCGAGGGGGCCCAACACTGAAGCTTTCTTT

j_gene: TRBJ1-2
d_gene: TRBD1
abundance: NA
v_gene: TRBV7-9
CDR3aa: CASSLMTGAGGYTF
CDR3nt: TGTGCCAGCAGCTTAATGACAGGGGCTGGAGGCTACACCTTC

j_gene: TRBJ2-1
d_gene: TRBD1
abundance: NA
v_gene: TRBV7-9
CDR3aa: CASSLGQGNNEQFF
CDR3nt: TGTGCCAGCAGCTTAGGACAGGGGAACAATGAGCAGTTCTTC

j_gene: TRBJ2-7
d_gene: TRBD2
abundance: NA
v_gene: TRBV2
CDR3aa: CASSVLAGAYEQYF
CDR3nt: TGTGCCAGCAGCGTTCTAGCGGGGGCTTACGAGCAGTACTTC

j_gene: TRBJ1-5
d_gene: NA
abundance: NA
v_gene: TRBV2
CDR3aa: CASRDRHPNQPQHF
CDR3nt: TGTGCCAGCAGGGATCGACACCCCAATCAGCCCCAGCATTTT

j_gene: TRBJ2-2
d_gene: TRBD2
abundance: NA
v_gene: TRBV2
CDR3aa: CASRGGLAWTGELFF
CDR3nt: TGTGCCAGCAGGGGGGGACTAGCGTGGACCGGGGAGCTGTTTTTT

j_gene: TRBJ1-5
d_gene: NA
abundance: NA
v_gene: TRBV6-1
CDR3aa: CASSDNGGNQPQHF
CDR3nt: TGTGCCAGCAGTGATAACGGAGGCAATCAGCCCCAGCATTTT

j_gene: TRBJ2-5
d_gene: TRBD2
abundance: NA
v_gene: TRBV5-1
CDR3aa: CASSFRLAGAGETQYF
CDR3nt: TGCGCCAGCAGCTTTAGACTAGCGGGGGCCGGAGAGACCCAGTACTTC

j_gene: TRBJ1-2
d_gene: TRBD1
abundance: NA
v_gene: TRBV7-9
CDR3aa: CASSNSRDRAFLGGYTF
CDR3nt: TGTGCCAGCAGCAATAGCCGGGACAGGGCGTTTTTAGGTGGCTACACCTTC

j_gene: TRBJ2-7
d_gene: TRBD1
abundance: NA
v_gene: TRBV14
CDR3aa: CASSPRDRPYEQYF
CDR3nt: TGTGCCAGCAGCCCCCGGGACAGACCTTACGAGCAGTACTTC

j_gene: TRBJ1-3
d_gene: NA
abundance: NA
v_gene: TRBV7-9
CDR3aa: CARSGQSGNTIYF
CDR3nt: TGTGCCAGGTCTGGACAGAGCGGAAACACCATATATTTT

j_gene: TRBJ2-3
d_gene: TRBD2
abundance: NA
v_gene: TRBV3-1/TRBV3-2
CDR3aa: CASSPTLAGRDTQYF
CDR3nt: TGTGCCAGCAGCCCAACCCTAGCGGGGAGAGATACGCAGTATTTT

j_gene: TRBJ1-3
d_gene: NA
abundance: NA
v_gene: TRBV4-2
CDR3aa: CASSQVGRSGNTIYF
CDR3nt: TGTGCCAGCAGCCAAGTTGGGAGATCGGGAAACACCATATATTTT

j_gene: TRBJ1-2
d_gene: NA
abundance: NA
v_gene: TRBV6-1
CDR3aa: CASSEPGRVYGYTF
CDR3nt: TGTGCCAGCAGTGAACCGGGAAGGGTCTATGGCTACACCTTC

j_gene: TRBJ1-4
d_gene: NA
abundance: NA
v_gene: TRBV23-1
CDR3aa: CASSSPRWANEKLFF
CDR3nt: TGCGCCAGCAGTTCCCCCAGGTGGGCTAATGAAAAACTGTTTTTT